The entry below describes one T cell receptor (beta chain). Its target antigen remains unknown. No per-base quality is available; no much larger clone lies one base away. Enrolling through a virtual design, the prospective study's participants ranged in age from about 18 to 89 years and lived across roughly 23 United States geographic areas. Cohort assignment in the prospective study relied on participant-reported clinical history from a screening survey and a study questionnaire. For ImmuneRACE Cohort 3, a participant was defined as recovered based on two consecutive negative NP/OP PCR tests, clearance by a healthcare professional, or resolution of symptoms. In the prospective study, mobile phlebotomists collected whole blood, serum and a nasopharyngeal or oropharyngeal swab from each participant. Prospective study participants could optionally give additional blood draws and questionnaires over an approximately 2-month period. Before DNA extraction, blood samples from the prospective study were shipped at room temperature or frozen.

These data originate in a study of blood T cell repertoires in COVID-19 (dated by TCRdb to the early 2020s). Turning to the overall study: The collaborator samples originated in the United States, Italy and Spain and spanned the acute and convalescent phases of COVID-19. The material from the prospective study consisted of cDNA or gDNA derived from T cells, B-cell-depleted T cells, or PBMCs. Deeply sampled blood TCRbeta repertoires from subjects exposed to, actively infected with, or recovered from COVID-19 were included in the dataset. The repertoires were released in a freely available public database intended as a resource for research on the immune response to SARS-CoV-2. Samples came from the ongoing ImmuneRACE study (first 160 participants) plus 1,254 subjects from 6 global collaborators. Nearly every sample came with metadata listing a de-identified subject ID, COVID-19 status, age in years and sex. Where available, HLA class I and class II types were obtained from metadata supplied by the sample provider rather than from assay-based typing. General conclusions and limits of the study: Clinical and demographic metadata were provided uncurated, with the amount varying by source and participant.

TCRbeta CDR3 regions were amplified from genomic DNA using the immunoSEQ Assay, a bias-controlled multiplex PCR. The original methods were these. Within the assay, amplification of reference gene primers was used to estimate how many nucleated cells each sample contained. Sequence reads were collapsed and filtered to measure the absolute abundance of every unique TCRbeta CDR3 rearrangement. For each sample, productive Simpson clonality was calculated by taking the square root of Simpson's diversity index across productive rearrangements. Sourced from immuneACCESS, this table was stored by TCRdb with only in-frame sequences that have V and J called. A share of the clones is absent; for the studies checked, an unresolved V gene accounts for under half, and the remainder has no known explanation. D and trimming come from the DNA, and the V and J calls and clone size come from that table. Present in this sample are 450,000 or so clones, about nine tenths of which were seen just once. Jointly, the top ten make up under 0.7% of the sample.

This clonotype was obtained from a man aged 18-30 years who had recovered from COVID-19. The sample taken for sequencing was PBMCs or T cells enriched from blood (not recorded which).

Here the CDR3 is given as CASSPLAGGHTDTQYF. The DNA sequence is TGTGCCAGCTCACCACTAGCGGGGGGTCACACAGATACGCAGTATTTT. The chain is encoded by TRBV18 joined to TRBJ2-3; the central 10 bases match TRBD2. The junction shows trimming of 1 base on V and 2 bases on J, and the gene matches do not reach 3 bases of it. From the cysteine through the phenylalanine, the CDR3 covers 16 amino acids. Of all the DNA, just the CDR3 is kept, 48 bases in frame from base 1. Looking up the germline V gene yields CDR1 KGHSH and CDR2 LQKENI. This CDR3, with the reference TRBV18 and TRBJ2-3 proteins standing in past its ends, gives the full variable domain NAGVMQNPRHLVRRRGQEARLRCSPMKGHSHVYWYRQLPEEGLKFMVYLQKENIIDESGMPKERFSAEFPKEGPSILRIQQVVRGDSAAYFCASSPLAGGHTDTQYFGPGTRLTVL.